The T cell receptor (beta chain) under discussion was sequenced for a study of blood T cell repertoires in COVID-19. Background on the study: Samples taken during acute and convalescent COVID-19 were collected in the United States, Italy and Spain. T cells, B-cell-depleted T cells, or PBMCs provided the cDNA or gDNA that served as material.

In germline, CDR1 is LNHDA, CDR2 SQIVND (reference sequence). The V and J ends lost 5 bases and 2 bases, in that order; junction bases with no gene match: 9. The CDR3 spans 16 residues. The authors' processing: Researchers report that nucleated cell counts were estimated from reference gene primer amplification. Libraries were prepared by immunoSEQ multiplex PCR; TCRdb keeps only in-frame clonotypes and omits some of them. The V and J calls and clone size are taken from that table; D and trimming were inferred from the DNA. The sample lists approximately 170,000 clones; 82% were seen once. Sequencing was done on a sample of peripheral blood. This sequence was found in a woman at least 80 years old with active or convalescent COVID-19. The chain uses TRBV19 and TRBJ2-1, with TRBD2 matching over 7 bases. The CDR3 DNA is TGTGCCAGTAGTGGCAGGGCTAGCGGACCCTACAATGAGCAGTTCTTC. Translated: CASSGRASGPYNEQFF.